This record looks at one T cell receptor beta chain sequence and its context. Antigen unknown. This specimen belongs to a study of immune evolution from preneoplasia to lung adenocarcinoma. The study, taken as a whole, reports: Top clone share appeared to fall from AAH through AIS, MIA, adenocarcinoma.

Sequencing was performed with immunoSEQ multiplex PCR; in TCRdb, only in-frame clones are kept and a portion is missing. The sample lists about 4,600 clones; 75% to 85% were seen once. After pathologic assessment, macro-dissection selected premalignant or tumor cells for extraction. The sequencing input was FFPE invasive lung adenocarcinoma tissue. This receptor was obtained from a person aged 50-59 years with lung adenocarcinoma.

CDR3 DNA sequence: TGTGCCAGCAGTTCCAGGGACACCGGGGAGCTGTTTTTT. This encodes CASSSRDTGELFF. V is TRBV2 and J is TRBJ2-2; a weak D match, TRBD1 (5 bases). CDR3 size: 13 residues. Trimming cost V 5 bases and J 3 bases, with 7 bases left between them. Germline V lookup: CDR1 SNHLY, CDR2 FYNNEI. Full variable domain (rest looked up from reference TRBV2 and TRBJ2-2): EPEVTQTPSHQVTQMGQEVILRCVPISNHLYFYWYRQILGQKVEFLVSFYNNEISEKSEIFDDQFSVERPDGSNFTLKIRSTKLEDSAMYFCASSSRDTGELFFGEGSRLTVL.